A single T cell receptor beta chain is shown here with its context. These data originate in a study of blood T cell repertoires in COVID-19. Background on the study: Both acute and convalescent COVID-19 samples were obtained from the United States, Italy and Spain. In each case, the material was cDNA or gDNA derived from T cells, B-cell-depleted T cells, or PBMCs.

The V gene's germline CDR1 is LNHDA and CDR2 SQIVND (reference sequence). Trimming cost V 1 base and J 4 bases; bases outside gene matches: 7. The CDR3 totals 15 residues. Original analysis: Cell counts per sample came from amplifying reference gene primers. Measured with immunoSEQ multiplex PCR; TCRdb has only the in-frame clones, and not every one. The DNA was the basis for D and trimming; V, J and clone size are from that table. The data contain 220,000 or so clones, roughly 84% of them singletons. This rearrangement joins TRBV19 to TRBJ2-7; 7 bases fit TRBD2. The specimen sequenced was peripheral blood. The source is a woman aged 25-40 years who had recovered from COVID-19. The CDR3 region has the DNA TGTGCCAGTAGTATAGGCGGGCTAGCGGTGTACGAGCAGTACTTC. The encoded protein is CASSIGGLAVYEQYF.